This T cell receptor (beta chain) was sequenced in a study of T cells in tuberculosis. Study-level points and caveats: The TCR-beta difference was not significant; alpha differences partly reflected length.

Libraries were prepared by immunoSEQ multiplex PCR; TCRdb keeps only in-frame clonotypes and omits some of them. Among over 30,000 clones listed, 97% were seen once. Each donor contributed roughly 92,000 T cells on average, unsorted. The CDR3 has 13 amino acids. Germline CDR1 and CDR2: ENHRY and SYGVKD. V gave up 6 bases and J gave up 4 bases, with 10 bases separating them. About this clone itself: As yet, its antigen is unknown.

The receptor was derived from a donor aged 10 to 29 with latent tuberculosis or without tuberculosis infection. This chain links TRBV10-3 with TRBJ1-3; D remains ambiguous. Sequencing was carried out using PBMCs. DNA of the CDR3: TGTGCCATCAGCGGGGAGGCGGGAAACACCATATATTTT. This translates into CAISGEAGNTIYF.